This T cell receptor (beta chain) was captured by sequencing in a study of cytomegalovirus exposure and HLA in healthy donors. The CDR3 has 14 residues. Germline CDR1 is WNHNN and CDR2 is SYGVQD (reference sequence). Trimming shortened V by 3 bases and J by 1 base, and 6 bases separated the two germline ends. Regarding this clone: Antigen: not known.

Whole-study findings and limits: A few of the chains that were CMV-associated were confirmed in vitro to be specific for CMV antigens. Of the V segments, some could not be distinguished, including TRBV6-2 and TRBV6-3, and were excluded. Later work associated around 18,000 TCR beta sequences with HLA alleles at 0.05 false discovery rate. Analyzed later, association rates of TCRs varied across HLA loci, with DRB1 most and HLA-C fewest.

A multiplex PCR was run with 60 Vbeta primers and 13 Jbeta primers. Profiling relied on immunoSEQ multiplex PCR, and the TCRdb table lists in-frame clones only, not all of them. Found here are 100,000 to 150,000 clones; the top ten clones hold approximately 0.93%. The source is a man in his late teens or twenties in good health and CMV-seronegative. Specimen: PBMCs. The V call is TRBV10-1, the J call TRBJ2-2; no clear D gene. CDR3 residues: CASSEQLNTGELFF. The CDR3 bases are TGCGCCAGCAGTGAACAGTTGAACACCGGGGAGCTGTTTTTT.